This T cell receptor beta chain was observed in a study of CD8 T cells in Susac syndrome. After extraction with the RNeasy kit, roughly 0.5 to 1 ug of the RNA was reverse transcribed using random hexamers. TCRdb itself ran the immunoSEQ multiplex PCR reads through MiXCR, one entry per CDR3 protein. The sample records approximately 110,000 distinct CDR3 sequences, 90% to 95% being singletons. The receptor comes from a human donor with multiple sclerosis. Sequencing was performed on CD8+ T cells from PBMCs.

CDR3 DNA: TGTGCCAGTAGTATGAAGCCTTACACCGGGGAGCTGTTTTTT. Its protein is CASSMKPYTGELFF. The V gene is TRBV19, the J gene TRBJ2-2; D call uncertain. The V end was cut by 3 bases, the J end by 3 bases, with 8 bases between. The CDR3 is made up of 14 amino acids. Germline lookup yields CDR1 LNHDA and CDR2 SQIVND (reference sequence).